The text below deals with one TCR beta chain. This clonotype was seen more than once but under ten times. Its antigen remains unidentified. Base qualities are not at hand, and no much larger clone is one base apart. From the germline V gene, CDR1 is SGHTA and CDR2 is FQGTGA. The V and J ends are trimmed by 5 bases and 8 bases, leaving 15 bases between them. The CDR3 spans 14 residues, from the cysteine through the phenylalanine. CDR3 DNA is the only sequence kept; it has 42 bases, read in frame from the first base. Donors were 30 to 45 systemically healthy Caucasian individuals from Russia aged roughly 6 to 95 years. Each donor gave ten milliliters of peripheral blood, collected into EDTA-treated Vacutainer tubes. PBMCs were isolated by Ficoll-Paque density-gradient centrifugation, with at least 6.5 million obtained per sample. Trizol reagent was used to extract total RNA from the PBMCs, yielding at least 6 micrograms per sample. For every donor, an aliquot of PBMCs went through flow cytometry to measure the percentages of naive CD45RAhigh/CD27high T cells.

The source of the sample is a study of blood T cells in healthy people across ages (dated by TCRdb to the mid-2010s). About the study as a whole: Template switching captured roughly one uniquely barcoded TCR beta cDNA molecule per two T cells in model experiments. To track age-related changes in TCR beta repertoire diversity, the study relied on deep sequencing normalized with unique cDNA molecular identifiers. Donors were grouped into four age groups: young (average roughly 16 years), middle-aged (39), aged (62) and long-lived (about 82). For two donors (one aged 18 to 29 and one aged 80 or older), the study analyzed two additional independent replicas of 1 million unique cDNA reads from the same blood draw. To avoid experimental bias, donors of different ages were randomly spread across the sequencing lanes. Overall study outcomes, separate from this receptor: Because the CMV infection status of the donors was unknown, age-related changes in expanded clonotypes may potentially have been confounded. Estimates of total diversity based on one million sequenced T cells were considered lower bounds and underestimates. Observed TCR beta diversity correlated strongly with the percentage of naive T cells measured by flow cytometry. Conclusive comparison of naive and antigen-experienced compartments was prevented by the profiling of bulk unsorted PBMCs. Compared with the aged group, the long-lived group had more naive CD4+ T cells, fewer expanded clones and increased TCR diversity, a pattern suggesting age selection. Observed TCR beta diversity per million T cells fell roughly linearly with age, and a significant reduction was already apparent by age around 44.

Library construction relied on 5' RACE. The data were produced on an Illumina HiSeq 2500. A second about 7 to 12 cycle PCR used a sample-barcoded 5' primer and a J-beta primer mix. Each TCR beta cDNA molecule received a unique molecular identifier from a template-switch 5' adaptor carrying 12 random nucleotides. At least 2.5 million CDR3-containing paired-end reads were obtained from each sample. First-strand cDNA was synthesized from all RNA with the Mint cDNA synthesis kit, primed by a TRBC-specific oligonucleotide. Following uracil-DNA glycosylase treatment, all cDNA underwent a first 18-cycle PCR with the universal primers M1SS and BC2_uni_R. The study's processing was this. For normalization, 1 million high-quality reads were randomly selected from each sample, with every read carrying a distinct molecular identifier. Reads sharing molecular identifiers were discarded rather than binned into consensus sequences. MiTCR, run with a Q25 quality threshold and the strictest error-elimination algorithm, handled CDR3 identification, clonotype clustering and error correction. Lower-bound total TCR beta diversity was estimated with a nonparametric unseen species model using Euler transformation. TCRdb redid the processing of the public reads, applying fastp at Q25 and MiXCR, and retained in-frame beta chains. Each entry is one CDR3 protein sequence, shown with its most common DNA and genes. What appears here as the V and J calls and clone size reflects TCRdb's work, not the paper's. In this sample the table shows 550,000 to 600,000 distinct CDR3 sequences, about 25% of which occur a single time. Approximately 17% of the sample rests with the top ten.

What was sequenced was blood. The sequence joins TRBV7-3 to TRBJ1-4, with the D gene uncertain. The receptor was isolated from a woman in her seventies in good health. The CDR3 protein is CASSLATAGEKLFF. The DNA is TGTGCCAGCAGCCTGGCTACAGCGGGAGAAAAACTGTTTTTT.